This T cell receptor (beta chain) was identified during a study of blood T cell repertoires in COVID-19. Looking at the study overall: Acute and convalescent COVID-19 samples came from the United States, Italy and Spain. PBMCs, B-cell-depleted T cells, or T cells were the source of the cDNA or gDNA that made up the material.

Trimming stripped 1 base from V and 0 bases from J, with 4 bases between. The germline V gene has CDR1 KGHDR and CDR2 SFDVKD. The length of the CDR3 is 14 residues. In the source study's methods: Quantification of nucleated cells was approximated via reference gene primer amplification. Assay: immunoSEQ multiplex PCR; the TCRdb copy retains only in-frame clones and omits some. V, J and clone size were drawn from that table, and D and trimming were deduced from the DNA. Of around 220,000 clones in the sample, 80% to 90% were seen once. The J gene is TRBJ2-3, the V gene TRBV24-1; D unclear. The receptor was isolated from a man aged 25 to 45 with active or convalescent COVID-19. Source material: peripheral blood. CDR3 bases: TGTGCCACCAGTGATTTTGGCAGCACAGATACGCAGTATTTT. This translates into CATSDFGSTDTQYF.